The 11 T cell receptor beta chains listed next were all sequenced from one sample in a study of blood T cell repertoires in COVID-19. The protocol was immunoSEQ multiplex PCR, while the TCRdb copy is restricted to in-frame clones and leaves out a portion. The table has hundreds of thousands of clones, about 88% seen once. The sequenced sample was peripheral blood. Receptors were obtained from a man aged 35 to 55 with acute or convalescent COVID-19.

This chain joins TRBV7-9 and TRBJ1-1; D gene ambiguous. Germline CDR1 and CDR2: SEHNR and FQNEAQ (reference sequence). CDR3 length equals 16 residues. The ends were cut back, 0 bases at V and 5 bases at J, with 16 bases in the middle. The CDR3 loop is CASSLAAAAGGTEAFF. For the CDR3, the DNA is TGTGCCAGCAGCTTAGCGGCAGCAGCGGGAGGGACTGAAGCTTTCTTT.

The chain joins TRBV7-2 to TRBJ1-5; D is undetermined. The CDR3 has 14 residues. CDR1 SGHTA and CDR2 FQGNSA come from the germline V gene. Trimming cost V 3 bases and J 6 bases, with 12 bases left between them. DNA for the CDR3: TGTGCCAGCAGCTTTTCCCCCACAGCTCAGCCCCAGCATTTT. It translates to CASSFSPTAQPQHF. The full variable domain, with the rest looked up from reference TRBV7-2 and TRBJ1-5, is GAGVSQSPSNKVTEKGKDVELRCDPISGHTALYWYRQSLGQGLEFLIYFQGNSAPDKSGLPSDRFSAERTGGSVSTLTIQRTQQEDSAVYLCASSFSPTAQPQHFGDGTRLSIL.

Details on this clone: This same CDR3 is encoded by further DNA sequences in the sample. The J gene is TRBJ2-1, the V gene TRBV5-1; D remains ambiguous. Germline V gene lookup returns CDR1 SGHRS and CDR2 YFSETQ. The germline V and J ends were trimmed by 1 base and 7 bases, with 3 bases remaining between them. The CDR3 loop spans 11 amino acids. CDR3 protein: CASSLYNEQFF. The CDR3 nucleotides read TGCGCCAGCAGCTTGTATAATGAGCAGTTCTTC.

The rearrangement links TRBV6-5 to TRBJ2-7; 8 nucleotides line up with TRBD1. Trimming at V came to 11 bases and at J to 7 bases, leaving 19 bases not matched to a gene. The CDR3 runs to 15 residues. Germline CDR1 MNHEY, CDR2 SVGAGI. CDR3 nucleotides: TGTGCCGCGGGACAGGCACCAACAATTTCTGGGGAGCAGTACTTC. Amino acids: CAAGQAPTISGEQYF.

The V gene is TRBV7-9, the J gene TRBJ2-7, with D possibly TRBD1 on 6 matching bases. CDR1 is SEHNR, CDR2 FQNEAQ, per germline (reference sequence). Between the trimmed V and J ends, which lost 5 bases and 2 bases, there was a span of 16 bases. The CDR3 has 15 amino acids. The DNA for the CDR3 is TGTGCCAGCAGCCCTCCGCAGGGGCCCGCCTACGAGCAGTACTTC. Protein sequence: CASSPPQGPAYEQYF. Drawing the rest from reference TRBV7-9 and TRBJ2-7, the complete variable domain is DTGVSQNPRHKITKRGQNVTFRCDPISEHNRLYWYRQTLGQGPEFLTYFQNEAQLEKSRLLSDRFSAERPKGSFSTLEIQRTEQGDSAMYLCASSPPQGPAYEQYFGPGTRLTVT.

V is TRBV5-5 and J is TRBJ2-2; TRBD1 matches 7 bases. V lost 9 bases, J lost 1 base, and 3 bases stayed unmatched. Per germline, CDR1 SGHKS and CDR2 YYEKEE (reference sequence). This CDR3 has 13 amino acids. The CDR3 region has the DNA TGTGCCAACAGGACAGGGAACACCGGGGAGCTGTTTTTT. It is translated as CANRTGNTGELFF.

With respect to this clone: Other DNA sequences in the same sample also yield this CDR3. The rearrangement uses TRBV3-1 (or the pseudogene TRBV3-2) and TRBJ1-2, with D maybe TRBD1 (5 bases). The CDR3 consists of 12 residues. Trimming took 6 bases from V and 7 from J, leaving 12 bases between them. Looked up from germline, CDR1 is LGHDT and CDR2 is YNNKEL (reference sequence). CDR3 bases: TGTGCCAGCAGTCCCCAGGGACTTGGCTACACCTTC. As protein: CASSPQGLGYTF.

This chain joins TRBV4-2 and TRBJ2-1; D possibly corresponds to TRBD2 (6 bases). V was shortened by 0 bases and J by 5 bases, with 14 bases between the two germline ends. The CDR3 spans 16 residues. Germline V gene lookup returns CDR1 LGHNA and CDR2 YNFKEQ. The CDR3 DNA reads TGTGCCAGCAGCCAAGATGGGGCTAGCGCCCACAATGAGCAGTTCTTC. This translates into CASSQDGASAHNEQFF.

V gene TRBV12-3 or TRBV12-4 combines with J gene TRBJ1-1; no definite D call. V was cut by 10 bases and J by 6 bases, with 12 bases left in between. This CDR3 is 11 amino acids long. CDR3: CAISRGPEAFF. In DNA form, the CDR3 reads TGTGCCATCTCGAGAGGGCCTGAAGCTTTCTTT.

The chain is built from TRBV7-9 and TRBJ2-7; 11 bases line up with TRBD1. The CDR3 covers 15 residues. Germline CDR1 is SEHNR and CDR2 is FQNEAQ (reference sequence). The J segment lost 3 bases and the V segment lost 5 bases, leaving 6 bases of the junction unmatched. CDR3 in amino acids: CASSQSGTGGYEQYF. As DNA, the CDR3 is TGTGCCAGCAGCCAGTCCGGGACAGGGGGCTACGAGCAGTACTTC.

The chain has TRBV6-2 or TRBV6-3 and TRBJ1-2; 7 bases are a match to TRBD1. Unmatched junction bases numbered 6, after V lost 5 bases and J lost 3 bases. This CDR3 contains 14 residues. CDR1 and CDR2 (germline): MNHEY, SVGEGT. The CDR3: CASSGTDKYYGYTF. The DNA of the CDR3 is TGTGCCAGCAGTGGGACAGACAAGTACTATGGCTACACCTTC.